The 30 T cell receptor beta chains given below trace back to one sample, sequenced in a study of beta chain features in type 1 diabetes. Expressed TCRB transcripts were sequenced because the entire RNA isolate underwent reverse transcription. Profiled with immunoSEQ multiplex PCR; TCRdb holds only in-frame clones, not every one. The sample contains under 450,000 clones, approximately 16% of which appear only once. Specimen: naive CD4+ T cells from blood. The receptor source for this set is a young woman in good health.

The chain recombines TRBV2 with TRBJ2-3; TRBD1 is a possible D gene (5 bases). V shed 7 bases and J shed 0 bases, with 17 bases lying between them. The length of the CDR3 is 16 residues. Looked up from germline, CDR1 is SNHLY and CDR2 is FYNNEI. This CDR3 reads CASTEETVASTDTQYF. For the CDR3, the DNA is TGTGCCAGCACGGAAGAGACAGTCGCTAGCACAGATACGCAGTATTTT. The variable domain in full, with the rest retrieved from reference TRBV2 and TRBJ2-3, is EPEVTQTPSHQVTQMGQEVILRCVPISNHLYFYWYRQILGQKVEFLVSFYNNEISEKSEIFDDQFSVERPDGSNFTLKIRSTKLEDSAMYFCASTEETVASTDTQYFGPGTRLTVL.

This clone was seen more than once but under ten times. V gene TRBV9 combines with J gene TRBJ1-3; D may be TRBD1 (5 bases). V lost 0 bases and J lost 3, with 13 bases in between. The germline gives CDR1 SGDLS, CDR2 YYNGEE. The CDR3 loop spans 16 amino acids. DNA for the CDR3: TGTGCCAGCAGCGTAGGGCAGGGTAGGAATGGAAACACCATATATTTT. Amino acids: CASSVGQGRNGNTIYF.

The chain employs TRBV27 and TRBJ2-4, with TRBD2 as a possible D gene (6 bases). The CDR3 extends over 16 amino acids. Trimming cost V 4 bases and J 0 bases, with 13 bases left between them. Germline CDR1 is MNHEY and CDR2 is SMNVEV (reference sequence). In nucleotides, the CDR3 is TGTGCCAGCAGTTCGGTGCGGGGCTTAGCCAAAAACATTCAGTACTTC. Protein product: CASSSVRGLAKNIQYF.

There are a few counts of this clone. J is TRBJ2-7 and V is TRBV2, with a tentative D call TRBD1 (6 bases). Trimming cost V 4 bases and J 2 bases, with 9 bases left between them. The CDR3 has 13 residues. CDR1 and CDR2 from the germline V gene are SNHLY and FYNNEI. The CDR3 sequence: CASSVQGTYEQYF. CDR3 sequence (DNA): TGTGCCAGCAGTGTACAGGGCACCTACGAGCAGTACTTC.

The gene calls are TRBV7-2 and TRBJ2-5; 8 bases match TRBD2. Looked up from germline, CDR1 is SGHTA and CDR2 is FQGNSA. This CDR3 has 15 amino acids. V lost 0 bases to trimming and J lost 5 bases; unmatched junction nucleotides: 5. CDR3 in amino acids: CASSLAGLAWETQYF. The CDR3 DNA reads as TGTGCCAGCAGCTTAGCAGGACTAGCTTGGGAGACCCAGTACTTC. The complete variable domain, with remaining parts taken from reference TRBV7-2 and TRBJ2-5, reads GAGVSQSPSNKVTEKGKDVELRCDPISGHTALYWYRQSLGQGLEFLIYFQGNSAPDKSGLPSDRFSAERTGGSVSTLTIQRTQQEDSAVYLCASSLAGLAWETQYFGPGTRLLVL.

This clone was seen only a few times. The V call is TRBV6-5, the J call TRBJ1-2; 8 bases map to TRBD1. CDR3 length equals 14 residues. V shed 6 bases and J 8 bases; nucleotides not matched to a gene: 11. In germline, CDR1 is MNHEY, CDR2 SVGAGI. The CDR3 DNA sequence: TGTGCCAGCAGCAATCCGGGACAGGCCTCGGGCTACACCTTC. Its translation: CASSNPGQASGYTF.

This clone was seen more than once but under ten times. This rearrangement joins TRBV25-1 to TRBJ2-7; 7 bases match TRBD2. Trimming cost V 2 bases and J 6 bases; bases outside gene matches: 13. There are 16 residues in the CDR3. In germline, CDR1 is MGHDK, CDR2 SYGVNS. In DNA, the CDR3 is TGTGCCAGCAGTGAAGGTGGGAGGACTAGGATGGGCGAGCAGTACTTC. It codes for CASSEGGRTRMGEQYF.

This clone was seen a handful of times. The V and J genes are TRBV18 and TRBJ1-1; 8 bases align to TRBD1. The germline V gene has CDR1 KGHSH and CDR2 LQKENI. The V segment lost 4 bases and the J segment 4 bases; nucleotides outside the gene matches: 8. This CDR3 spans 15 amino acids. CDR3 bases: TGTGCCAGCTCACTTCTTAAGGACAGGGCCACTGAAGCTTTCTTT. This gives the protein CASSLLKDRATEAFF.

This rearrangement joins TRBV6-5 to TRBJ1-1; unclear D gene. Trimming removed 6 bases at V and 4 bases at J, with 12 bases between. The CDR3 is made up of 13 amino acids. CDR1 is MNHEY, CDR2 SVGAGI, per germline. This CDR3 is CASRPDGFTEAFF. The CDR3 coding sequence is TGTGCCAGCAGACCTGACGGGTTCACTGAAGCTTTCTTT.

This clone was recorded only once. V usage is TRBV5-1 and J usage is TRBJ2-7; TRBD1 matches at 8 bases. V shed 4 bases and J 12 bases; nucleotides not matched to a gene: 15. Per the germline V gene, CDR1 is SGHRS and CDR2 is YFSETQ. The CDR3 covers 14 residues. The CDR3 nucleotides read TGCGCCAGCAGCGACCGAGGACAGGGTCGGGTTTCGTACTTC. This codes for CASSDRGQGRVSYF.

The chain links TRBV6-5 to TRBJ2-1; possibly TRBD2 for D (5 bases). Germline values: CDR1 MNHEY, CDR2 SVGAGI. There are 12 residues in the CDR3. Trimming stripped 6 bases from V and 8 bases from J, with 11 bases between. CDR3 nucleotide sequence: TGTGCCAGCAGGACTGGGGAGTATGAGCAGTTCTTC. Amino acid sequence: CASRTGEYEQFF.

The chain joins TRBV7-2 to TRBJ1-1, with D hard to call. The germline V and J ends were trimmed by 2 bases and 1 base, with 17 bases remaining between them. This CDR3 contains 17 residues. The germline V gene encodes CDR1 SGHTA and CDR2 FQGNSA. The chain's CDR3 is CASSLMGNWLRNTEAFF. As DNA, the CDR3 is TGTGCCAGCAGCTTAATGGGCAACTGGTTACGGAACACTGAAGCTTTCTTT.

This clone appeared a few times. The genes are TRBV28 and TRBJ2-1; 8 positions agree with TRBD2. Germline assignment: CDR1 MDHEN and CDR2 SYDVKM. The CDR3 is 15 residues long. The J segment lost 12 bases and the V segment lost 2 bases, leaving 12 bases of the junction unmatched. The CDR3 sequence: CASSLPGGPGFAQFF. The CDR3 bases are TGTGCCAGCAGTTTACCGGGAGGGCCTGGCTTTGCGCAGTTCTTC.

V is TRBV30 and J is TRBJ2-5, with TRBD2 as a possible D gene (6 bases). Gene TRBJ2-7 matches the end of the DNA better, so the J call may be wrong. The germline gives CDR1 GTSNPN, CDR2 SVGIG (reference sequence). The CDR3 is 12 residues long. The chain's CDR3 is CALGLQTYEQYF. The CDR3 bases are TGTGCCTTGGGACTTCAGACCTACGAGCAGTACTTC.

The V gene is TRBV11-1, the J gene TRBJ2-1; TRBD2 aligns across 8 bases. Germline-derived CDR1 and CDR2 are SGHAT and FQDESV (reference sequence). Trimming removed 0 bases from V and 6 bases from J; junction bases left unmatched: 4. The CDR3 loop spans 15 amino acids. CDR3 nucleotide sequence: TGTGCCAGCAGCTTAGCGTCGGGACTAGTCAATGAGCAGTTCTTC. Its protein product is CASSLASGLVNEQFF.

This clone has more than one count but fewer than ten. The genes are TRBV5-6 and TRBJ2-5; D ambiguous. CDR3 length equals 13 residues. V was clipped by 1 base and J by 5 bases, with 9 bases between them. The germline gives CDR1 SGHDT, CDR2 YYEEEE. The CDR3 sequence is CASSLSSRETQYF. The CDR3 DNA reads TGTGCCAGCAGCTTGTCATCCCGGGAGACCCAGTACTTC.

The V call is TRBV7-9, the J call TRBJ2-1; 9 positions agree with TRBD1. The J segment lost 4 bases and the V segment lost 5 bases, leaving 3 bases of the junction unmatched. This CDR3 has 14 amino acids. In germline, CDR1 is SEHNR, CDR2 FQNEAQ (reference sequence). The CDR3 spells CASSAQGAYNEQFF. DNA of the CDR3: TGTGCCAGCAGCGCACAGGGGGCGTACAATGAGCAGTTCTTC.

This clone appeared a few times. The CDR3 DNA reads as TGTGCCAGCAGGAGCCTCGGGACAAACCCCTACGAGCAGTACTTC. It encodes CASRSLGTNPYEQYF. V and J are TRBV7-9 and TRBJ2-7; D might be TRBD1 (6 bases). Per the germline V gene, CDR1 is SEHNR and CDR2 is FQNEAQ (reference sequence). The CDR3 contains 15 residues. Trimming took off 6 bases at V and 2 bases at J, with 17 bases between the two ends.

In its sample, this clone was seen a few times. V is TRBV28 and J is TRBJ2-1; 7 positions agree with TRBD2. Germline V CDR1 and CDR2: MDHEN, SYDVKM. The CDR3 has 13 amino acids. The J segment lost 8 bases and the V segment lost 2 bases, leaving 3 bases of the junction unmatched. DNA of the CDR3: TGTGCCAGCAGTTTAGGCGGGAGCGATGAGCAGTTCTTC. Translation gives CASSLGGSDEQFF.

The chain employs TRBV25-1 and TRBJ2-1; TRBD1 matches 10 bases. The CDR3 length is 13 residues. Germline assignment: CDR1 MGHDK and CDR2 SYGVNS. The J segment lost 9 bases and the V segment lost 6 bases, leaving 5 bases of the junction unmatched. In DNA, the CDR3 is TGTGCCAGCAGACGGGGACAGGGGTTTGAGCAGTTCTTC. Protein sequence: CASRRGQGFEQFF. Based on the CDR3 plus reference TRBV25-1 and TRBJ2-1, the full variable domain is EADIYQTPRYLVIGTGKKITLECSQTMGHDKMYWYQQDPGMELHLIHYSYGVNSTEKGDLSSESTVSRIRTEHFPLTLESARPSHTSQYLCASRRGQGFEQFFGPGTRLTVL.

V and J are TRBV7-9 and TRBJ2-7; D unresolved. In germline, CDR1 is SEHNR, CDR2 FQNEAQ (reference sequence). V lost 6 bases to trimming and J lost 4 bases, with 13 bases between them. This CDR3 contains 13 residues. CDR3 DNA sequence: TGTGCCAGCAGAGCCCCTCTCACTTACGAGCAGTACTTC. Translation gives CASRAPLTYEQYF.

This clone was counted only a few times. The rearrangement uses TRBV6-5 and TRBJ2-7; 7 positions match TRBD1. Unmatched junction bases numbered 6, after V lost 5 bases and J lost 2 bases. Germline V gives CDR1 MNHEY, CDR2 SVGAGI. This CDR3 comprises 14 residues. The CDR3 here is CASSVPGQTYEQYF. CDR3 nucleotide sequence: TGTGCCAGCAGTGTACCGGGACAGACCTACGAGCAGTACTTC.

The sample holds a few counts of this clone. This chain connects TRBV5-6 to TRBJ2-2; 7 positions match TRBD2. With 0 bases clipped from V and 2 bases from J, the junction kept 7 bases outside the gene matches. The length of the CDR3 is 17 residues. Germline CDR1 SGHDT, CDR2 YYEEEE. For the CDR3, the DNA is TGTGCCAGCAGCTTGGTTTGGGGGGGAGCTAACACCGGGGAGCTGTTTTTT. This translates into CASSLVWGGANTGELFF.

The CDR3 region is CASSLDPGQYVVQYF. CDR3 nucleotide sequence: TGTGCCAGCAGCTTAGATCCGGGACAGTACGTGGTGCAGTACTTC. The J gene is TRBJ2-7, the V gene TRBV7-8; 7 nucleotides agree with TRBD1. The V segment lost 1 base and the J segment 9 bases; nucleotides outside the gene matches: 12. This CDR3 spans 15 amino acids. Germline loops: CDR1 SGHVS, CDR2 FQNEAQ.

The chain joins TRBV9 to TRBJ2-1; no reliable D call. V was pared by 4 bases and J by 8 bases, with 16 bases between. Germline CDR1 and CDR2: SGDLS and YYNGEE. The CDR3 contains 14 residues. DNA of the CDR3: TGTGCCAGCAGCCCCGAGGCGGTTGGCCATGAGCAGTTCTTC. This gives the protein CASSPEAVGHEQFF.

The chain uses TRBV4-1 and TRBJ1-1, with D uncertain. The ends were cut back, 6 bases at V and 3 bases at J, with 20 bases in the middle. Per germline, CDR1 MGHRA and CDR2 YSYEKL. This CDR3 comprises 16 residues. As DNA, the CDR3 is TGCGCCAGCAGGCAAATCCAGTGGGGAGGGTACACTGAAGCTTTCTTT. Translating it yields CASRQIQWGGYTEAFF.

This clone was observed a few times. The V gene is TRBV30, the J gene TRBJ2-3, with 10 positions matching TRBD1. This CDR3 is built from 14 residues. Germline V gene sequence: CDR1 GTSNPN, CDR2 SVGIG (reference sequence). V lost 3 bases to trimming and J lost 7 bases; unmatched junction nucleotides: 7. In nucleotides, the CDR3 is TGTGCCTGGAGGGGGACAGGGGACTGGAATACGCAGTATTTT. It specifies CAWRGTGDWNTQYF.

This chain connects TRBV2 to TRBJ2-1, with D hard to call. The V end lost 6 bases, the J end lost 7 bases, and 10 bases lay between the germline ends. The CDR3 is 12 residues long. Germline values: CDR1 SNHLY, CDR2 FYNNEI. CDR3 bases: TGTGCCAGCAGCATATTGAGAAATGAGCAGTTCTTC. As protein: CASSILRNEQFF.

This chain links TRBV18 with TRBJ1-5, with D maybe TRBD1 (6 bases). This CDR3 region has 16 residues. Germline V gives CDR1 KGHSH, CDR2 LQKENI. Trimming stripped 3 bases from V and 3 bases from J, with 15 bases between. The CDR3 DNA sequence: TGTGCCAGCTCACCCCCGGGACACGGCGACAATCAGCCCCAGCATTTT. As protein: CASSPPGHGDNQPQHF.

CDR3 sequence reads: CASEFASVSYEQYF. CDR3 coding DNA: TGTGCCAGCGAGTTTGCTAGCGTCTCCTACGAGCAGTACTTC. This chain joins TRBV2 and TRBJ2-7, with D maybe TRBD2 (6 bases). This CDR3 region has 14 residues. Germline V gene data show CDR1 as SNHLY and CDR2 as FYNNEI. The V end was cut by 8 bases, the J end by 0 bases, with 14 bases between.